This entry lists 18 T cell receptor beta chains sequenced from one sample in a study of blood T cell repertoires in COVID-19 (dated by TCRdb to between 2020 and 2021). The library was produced with the immunoSEQ multiplex PCR assay. What TCRdb holds here is the immuneACCESS table cut down to in-frame rearrangements. Part of the clones is not present; checked against another copy, under half of the missing clones reflect an unresolved V gene, and the others are unexplained. Present in this sample are a few hundred thousand clones, over 75% of which were seen just once. The top ten hold roughly 7% of the sample. Input material: peripheral blood. The source of these receptors is a human donor in a cohort sampled during active COVID-19.

The J gene is TRBJ2-1, the V gene TRBV5-1; 7 nucleotides agree with TRBD1. The CDR3 contains 16 residues. Germline CDR1 reads SGHRS; CDR2 reads YFSETQ. V lost 3 bases, J lost 5 bases, and 11 bases stayed unmatched. The CDR3: CASSWTRQGSHNEQFF. In DNA form, the CDR3 reads TGCGCCAGCAGCTGGACCAGACAGGGTAGCCACAATGAGCAGTTCTTC. Looking up the rest from reference TRBV5-1 and TRBJ2-1 gives the full variable domain: KAGVTQTPRYLIKTRGQQVTLSCSPISGHRSVSWYQQTPGQGLQFLFEYFSETQRNKGNFPGRFSGRQFSNSRSEMNVSTLELGDSALYLCASSWTRQGSHNEQFFGPGTRLTVL.

This sequence joins TRBV20-1 and TRBJ2-3; D is possibly TRBD2 (5 bases). Trimming took 3 bases from V and 7 from J, leaving 11 bases between them. The CDR3 length is 12 residues. Germline V gene lookup returns CDR1 DFQATT and CDR2 SNEGSKA (reference sequence). CDR3 in DNA: TGCAGTGCTAGTCAGGAGGCCCATACGCAGTATTTT. Translated, it gives CSASQEAHTQYF.

This clone was observed a handful of times. The CDR3 region has the DNA TGTGCCAGCAGCTCCCCGGGTCGGAGGGGGCGCGACTATGGCTACACCTTC. Its protein is CASSSPGRRGRDYGYTF. This chain uses TRBV7-2 with TRBJ1-2; 7 bases line up with TRBD1. There are 17 residues in the CDR3. The V segment lost 4 bases and the J segment 3 bases; nucleotides outside the gene matches: 14. The germline V gene has CDR1 SGHTA and CDR2 FQGNSA.

The rearrangement links TRBV27 to TRBJ2-7; 7 bases fit TRBD1. V was pared by 5 bases and J by 2 bases, with 6 bases of the junction left unmatched. From germline, CDR1 is MNHEY and CDR2 SMNVEV (reference sequence). The CDR3 length is 14 residues. CDR3 amino acids: CASSQTGSPYEQYF. CDR3 in DNA: TGTGCCAGCAGTCAGACAGGGAGTCCCTACGAGCAGTACTTC.

This rearrangement joins TRBV29-1 to TRBJ1-1; D uncertain. Per the germline V gene, CDR1 is SQVTM and CDR2 is ANQGSEA. V gave up 4 bases and J gave up 0 bases, with 18 bases separating them. The CDR3 runs 16 residues. CDR3 nucleotides: TGCAGCGTTGGATCGTTGCACAGCCGGATGAACACTGAAGCTTTCTTT. Protein product: CSVGSLHSRMNTEAFF.

This rearrangement joins TRBV24-1 to TRBJ1-5, with D possibly matching TRBD1 (5 bases). Germline-derived CDR1 and CDR2 are KGHDR and SFDVKD. The CDR3 is made up of 13 amino acids. Trimming shortened V by 5 bases and J by 4 bases, and 8 bases separated the two germline ends. The DNA of the CDR3 is TGTGCCACCAGTGGGGGCCCAAATCAGCCCCAGCATTTT. Protein sequence: CATSGGPNQPQHF.

This clone was counted a few times. The V call is TRBV3-1 (or the pseudogene TRBV3-2), the J call TRBJ1-5; possibly TRBD1 for D (5 bases). There are 13 residues in the CDR3. Germline V gives CDR1 LGHDT, CDR2 YNNKEL (reference sequence). V lost 1 base and J lost 13, with 14 bases in between. CDR3 sequence: CASSQVGGVGQHF. DNA of the CDR3: TGTGCCAGCAGCCAAGTGGGGGGAGTGGGACAGCATTTT.

The CDR3 spells CASSFTRTSGGRYNEQFF. The CDR3 region has the DNA TGCGCCAGCAGCTTCACCCGGACTAGCGGGGGGCGATACAATGAGCAGTTCTTC. The chain is built from TRBV5-1 and TRBJ2-1; 14 bases fit TRBD2. The V segment lost 2 bases and the J segment 4 bases; nucleotides outside the gene matches: 8. This CDR3 has 18 amino acids. Per germline, CDR1 SGHRS and CDR2 YFSETQ. The full variable domain, rest sourced from reference TRBV5-1 and TRBJ2-1, is KAGVTQTPRYLIKTRGQQVTLSCSPISGHRSVSWYQQTPGQGLQFLFEYFSETQRNKGNFPGRFSGRQFSNSRSEMNVSTLELGDSALYLCASSFTRTSGGRYNEQFFGPGTRLTVL.

The V and J genes are TRBV19 and TRBJ1-6; maybe TRBD1 (5 bases). Per the germline V gene, CDR1 is LNHDA and CDR2 is SQIVND (reference sequence). The CDR3 spans 16 residues. The germline V and J ends were trimmed by 7 bases and 0 bases, with 13 bases remaining between them. CDR3 coding DNA: TGTGCCAGTAAGGACATTATGAGCTCCTATAATTCACCCCTCCACTTT. Translating gives CASKDIMSSYNSPLHF.

This chain links TRBV7-9 with TRBJ1-3; D is undetermined. Germline V CDR1 and CDR2: SEHNR, FQNEAQ (reference sequence). The V end was cut by 1 base, the J end by 4 bases, with 8 bases between. This CDR3 comprises 14 residues. The CDR3 spells CASSLGEGGNTIYF. The CDR3 nucleotides read TGTGCCAGCAGCTTAGGGGAGGGAGGAAACACCATATATTTT.

The chain uses TRBV27 and TRBJ2-7; TRBD1 matches 10 bases. The CDR3 runs to 15 residues. CDR1 and CDR2 (germline): MNHEY, SMNVEV (reference sequence). The junction had 4 bases not matched to a gene; V was cut back by 5 bases and J by 0 bases. The CDR3 nucleotides are TGTGCCAGCAGTCCGGGACAGGGGAGCTCCTACGAGCAGTACTTC. As protein: CASSPGQGSSYEQYF.

The chain has TRBV9 and TRBJ2-3, with TRBD2 matching over 10 bases. Germline V CDR1 and CDR2: SGDLS, YYNGEE. There are 16 residues in the CDR3. J lost 5 bases, V lost 0 bases, and 6 bases had no gene match. CDR3 residues: CASSVASSGGGDTQYF. DNA of the CDR3: TGTGCCAGCAGCGTAGCTTCGAGCGGGGGGGGAGATACGCAGTATTTT.

The chain recombines TRBV27 with TRBJ1-5; TRBD1 might be the D (5 bases). This CDR3 is built from 14 residues. CDR1 MNHEY and CDR2 SMNVEV come from the germline V gene (reference sequence). V lost 6 bases to trimming and J lost 10 bases, with 19 bases between them. The CDR3: CASSSNQGGDPQHF. The CDR3 nucleotides are TGTGCCAGCAGCTCAAACCAGGGAGGGGATCCCCAGCATTTT.

This sequence joins TRBV15 and TRBJ1-4, with D possibly being TRBD1 (5 bases). Trimming took 1 base from V and 8 from J, leaving 11 bases between them. This CDR3 spans 14 amino acids. Germline CDR1 is LNHNV and CDR2 is YYDKDF (reference sequence). The CDR3 loop reads CATSRGQAGEKLFF. As DNA, the CDR3 is TGTGCCACCAGCAGAGGGCAGGCAGGGGAAAAACTGTTTTTT.

The chain uses TRBV2 and TRBJ2-7; 8 nucleotides agree with TRBD1. Trimming at V came to 4 bases and at J to 0 bases, leaving 2 bases not matched to a gene. The CDR3 totals 14 residues. Germline CDR1 SNHLY, CDR2 FYNNEI. The CDR3 nucleotides are TGTGCCAGCAGTGGCGGACAGGGCTCCTACGAGCAGTACTTC. Encoded protein: CASSGGQGSYEQYF.

J is TRBJ2-5 and V is TRBV11-3; TRBD2 might be the D (7 bases). There are 15 residues in the CDR3. CDR1 SGHNT and CDR2 YENEEA come from the germline V gene. V was clipped by 4 bases and J by 3 bases, with 15 bases between them. CDR3 loop: CASSSGTRGEETQYF. The CDR3, as DNA: TGTGCCAGCAGCTCTGGGACACGGGGGGAAGAGACCCAGTACTTC.

This chain links TRBV6-2 or TRBV6-3 with TRBJ1-2, with D hard to call. Germline loops: CDR1 MNHEY, CDR2 SVGEGT. V lost 0 bases to trimming and J lost 8 bases, with 10 bases between them. There are 13 residues in the CDR3. Written as DNA, the CDR3 is TGTGCCAGCAGTTACTCGGAGACCGGGGGCTACACCTTC. It yields the protein CASSYSETGGYTF.

V and J are TRBV30 and TRBJ2-3; the match to TRBD1 covers 8 bases. The CDR3 is made up of 14 amino acids. Germline CDR1 and CDR2: GTSNPN and SVGIG (reference sequence). Trimming at V came to 1 base and at J to 6 bases, leaving 6 bases not matched to a gene. CDR3 bases: TGTGCCTGGAGTGAGGGAGGACAGGGCGATACGCAGTATTTT. Translated, it gives CAWSEGGQGDTQYF.